This TCR beta chain was observed in a study of blood T cells in healthy people across ages (dated by TCRdb to the mid-2010s). A note on the overall study: Template switching captured roughly one uniquely barcoded TCR beta cDNA molecule per two T cells in model experiments. The study measured age-related changes in TCR beta repertoire diversity using deep sequencing normalized with unique cDNA molecular identifiers. To avoid experimental bias, donors of different ages were distributed randomly across sequencing lanes. Four age groups were formed from the donors: young (average about 15 years), middle-aged (approximately 42), aged (over 55) and long-lived (approximately 80). The study analyzed two additional independent replicas of 1 million unique cDNA reads from the same blood draw for two donors, one aged 18 to 29 and one aged 80 or older.

Systemically healthy Caucasian individuals from Russia, 39 in total and aged about 6 to 100 years, were included as donors. Each donor gave about 9.8 milliliters of peripheral blood, drawn into EDTA-treated Vacutainer tubes. Ficoll-Paque density-gradient centrifugation was used to isolate PBMCs, with at least 6.5 million per sample. Total RNA, at least 5.5 micrograms per sample, was extracted from PBMCs with Trizol reagent. For every donor, an aliquot of PBMCs went through flow cytometry to measure the percentages of naive CD45RAhigh/CD27high T cells. About this clonotype itself: Its binding antigen is unknown. Base qualities are missing; no much larger clone stands one base away.

Study-level results and caveats: Estimates of total diversity based on one million sequenced T cells were considered lower bounds and underestimates. Bulk unsorted PBMC profiling prevented conclusive comparison of naive and antigen-experienced compartments. The CMV infection status of donors was not known, potentially confounding age-related changes in expanded clonotypes. The percentage of naive T cells measured by flow cytometry correlated strongly with observed TCR beta diversity. Compared with the aged group, more naive CD4+ T cells, fewer expanded clones and increased TCR diversity were shown by the long-lived group, suggesting age selection. As age increased, observed TCR beta diversity per million T cells dropped in a roughly linear way, and a significant reduction was already evident by age about 40.

The method behind the library was 5' RACE. Sequencer: Illumina HiSeq 2500. A second PCR of about 7 to 12 cycles was run with a J-beta primer mix and a sample-barcoded 5' primer. A template-switch 5' adaptor carrying 12 random nucleotides introduced a unique molecular identifier onto each TCR beta cDNA molecule. At least 2.5 million CDR3-containing paired-end reads were obtained from each sample. First-strand cDNA was synthesized from all RNA with the Mint cDNA synthesis kit, primed by a TRBC-specific oligonucleotide. Following uracil-DNA glycosylase treatment, all cDNA underwent a first 18-cycle PCR with the universal primers M1SS and BC2_uni_R. Processing in the source paper ran as follows. Normalization of each sample was performed by random selection of 1 million high-quality reads, each carrying a distinct molecular identifier. Instead of being binned into consensus sequences, reads that shared molecular identifiers were thrown out. MiTCR, with a Q25 quality threshold and the strictest error-elimination algorithm, was used for CDR3 identification, clonotype clustering and error correction. A nonparametric unseen species model using Euler transformation provided a lower-bound estimate of total TCR beta diversity. TCRdb took the public reads, trimmed them with fastp at Q25, ran MiXCR for clone calling and kept in-frame beta chains. A single entry per CDR3 protein holds the most common genes and DNA from its merged rows. TCRdb, not the original authors, processed these V and J calls. The sample table records approximately 690,000 distinct CDR3 sequences; under 65% of these occur just once. The ten largest clones take up approximately 37% of the sample.

V lost 0 bases and J lost 11 bases, and the count of bases not matched to a germline gene is 4. Looking up the germline V gene (reference sequence) yields CDR1 SEHNR and CDR2 FQNEAQ. Reading from cysteine to phenylalanine, the CDR3 counts 13 amino acids. Only CDR3 DNA remains: 39 bases, in frame from the first base. This chain joins TRBV7-9 to TRBJ2-1; 7 nucleotides in the junction match TRBD1. The sample was blood. This clonotype originated in a man aged 60 to 75 in good health. The CDR3 in this case is CASSLALGQKQFF. The DNA reads TGTGCCAGCAGCTTAGCGCTGGGACAGAAGCAGTTCTTC.